The 13 T cell receptor beta chains reported below all come from one sample, sequenced in a study of response to subunit inactivated influenza vaccine. TCRdb processed the RT-PCR reads anew with MiXCR; each CDR3 protein has one entry. In the table there are approximately 300,000 distinct CDR3 sequences, approximately 20% of which are singletons. The source was PBMCs from blood, collected approximately 22 months after vaccination. Receptor source: a man aged 45 to 70 who received an inactivated influenza vaccine.

This clonotype was observed a handful of times. The chain uses TRBV29-1 and TRBJ1-1; tentative D call: TRBD1 (5 bases). The CDR3 runs to 16 residues. The V end lost 6 bases, the J end lost 3 bases, and 23 bases lay between the germline ends. Per the germline V gene, CDR1 is SQVTM and CDR2 is ANQGSEA. CDR3 residues: CSVRWLTLKGDTEAFF. The CDR3 DNA reads TGCAGCGTCCGTTGGCTCACCCTAAAAGGGGACACTGAAGCTTTCTTT.

The chain links TRBV29-1 to TRBJ1-1; D possibly corresponds to TRBD1 (6 bases). Between the trimmed V and J ends, which lost 5 bases and 0 bases, there was a span of 10 bases. Germline V gene sequence: CDR1 SQVTM, CDR2 ANQGSEA. The CDR3 has 13 amino acids. DNA for the CDR3: TGCAGCGTTCGGGGGCAGCTGAACACTGAAGCTTTCTTT. It codes for CSVRGQLNTEAFF. The entire variable domain, with the rest obtained from reference TRBV29-1 and TRBJ1-1, is as follows: SAVISQKPSRDICQRGTSLTIQCQVDSQVTMMFWYRQQPGQSLTLIATANQGSEATYESGFVIDKFPISRPNLTFSTLTVSNMSPEDSSIYLCSVRGQLNTEAFFGQGTRLTVV.

This clonotype came up once. The chain combines TRBV20-1 with TRBJ2-1, with TRBD2 matching 8 bases. Unmatched junction bases numbered 4, after V lost 5 bases and J lost 4 bases. The CDR3 spans 13 residues. Germline V gene data show CDR1 as DFQATT and CDR2 as SNEGSKA (reference sequence). The CDR3 reads CSAAGGPYNEQFF. The CDR3, as DNA: TGCAGTGCTGCGGGAGGACCTTACAATGAGCAGTTCTTC.

The chain recombines TRBV25-1 with TRBJ1-4; D is unresolved. Germline loops: CDR1 MGHDK, CDR2 SYGVNS. The CDR3 runs 13 residues. The V end lost 2 bases, the J end lost 13 bases, and 14 bases lay between the germline ends. As DNA, the CDR3 is TGTGCCAGCAGTGAAAGCCTGGGGTATGGACTGTTTTTT. Translating it yields CASSESLGYGLFF.

This clonotype is medium-sized (0.01 to 0.1%) in the sample. The gene calls are TRBV12-3 or TRBV12-4 and TRBJ1-4; possibly TRBD1 for D (5 bases). Trimming shortened V by 0 bases and J by 15 bases, and 20 bases separated the two germline ends. This CDR3 region has 15 residues. CDR3 loop: CASSLALWGTGDLFF. In DNA form, the CDR3 reads TGTGCCAGCAGTTTAGCGCTATGGGGGACCGGAGACTTGTTTTTT.

CDR3: CAISDWGGPSTGELFF. The CDR3 nucleotides are TGTGCCATCAGCGATTGGGGGGGCCCATCCACCGGGGAGCTGTTTTTT. This sequence joins TRBV10-3 and TRBJ2-2; weak D call: TRBD2 (7 bases). The CDR3 length is 16 residues. Germline V gene sequence: CDR1 ENHRY, CDR2 SYGVKD. Trimming stripped 6 bases from V and 4 bases from J, with 18 bases between.

The genes are TRBV12-3 or TRBV12-4 and TRBJ2-5, with 14 nucleotides matching TRBD2. V shed 4 bases, J shed 5 bases, and the junction held 9 bases outside the gene matches. This CDR3 has 17 amino acids. The DNA for the CDR3 is TGTGCCAGCAGTTCTCCCGGACTAGCGGGGGGTAGGGAGACCCAGTACTTC. Encoded protein: CASSSPGLAGGRETQYF.

This clonotype was detected only a few times. V and J are TRBV29-1 and TRBJ1-5; D is ambiguous. This CDR3 has 14 residues. CDR1 is SQVTM and CDR2 is ANQGSEA in the germline V gene. Deletions cut 6 bases from V and 3 bases from J, with 15 bases between. This CDR3 reads CSVGVADPNQPQHF. The CDR3 coding sequence is TGCAGCGTGGGTGTCGCGGACCCCAATCAGCCCCAGCATTTT.

The chain links TRBV7-9 to TRBJ1-1, with 9 bases identical to TRBD1. Germline assignment: CDR1 SEHNR and CDR2 FQNEAQ (reference sequence). This CDR3 is built from 15 residues. V lost 1 base, J lost 4 bases, and 4 bases stayed unmatched. The CDR3 reads CASSLGTDRGTEAFF. CDR3 bases: TGTGCCAGCAGCTTAGGTACGGACAGGGGCACTGAAGCTTTCTTT.

This clonotype was seen many times. V usage is TRBV10-3 and J usage is TRBJ2-5; 9 nucleotides agree with TRBD2. Germline-derived CDR1 and CDR2 are ENHRY and SYGVKD. This CDR3 contains 16 residues. J was trimmed by 1 base and V by 4 bases; bases with no gene match: 7. As DNA, the CDR3 is TGTGCCATCAGTGTGGGTAGCGGGGGAACCCAAGAGACCCAGTACTTC. It yields the protein CAISVGSGGTQETQYF.

This rearrangement joins TRBV12-3 or TRBV12-4 to TRBJ1-5; D may be TRBD1 (5 bases). Trimming shortened V by 5 bases and J by 4 bases, and 12 bases separated the two germline ends. This CDR3 is built from 14 residues. CDR3 coding DNA: TGTGCCAGCAGTGCACCCCCAGGGAATCAGCCCCAGCATTTT. Its translation: CASSAPPGNQPQHF.

On this clonotype itself: It may be a read error: a sequence one base away is much more abundant. The V gene is TRBV7-9, the J gene TRBJ1-5, with 7 bases identical to TRBD1. V lost 5 bases to trimming and J lost 5 bases; unmatched junction nucleotides: 3. Per germline, CDR1 SEHNR and CDR2 FQNEAQ (reference sequence). The CDR3 runs to 13 residues. CDR3 sequence (DNA): TGTGCCAGCAGCCAAGGACAGGATCAGCCCCAGCATTTT. Its protein is CASSQGQDQPQHF.

This clonotype was detected a few times. The chain employs TRBV5-1 and TRBJ2-1; 10 bases fit TRBD2. Germline CDR1 reads SGHRS; CDR2 reads YFSETQ. This CDR3 has 13 amino acids. V dropped 6 bases and J dropped 7; count of bases not matched to a gene: 4. The CDR3 bases are TGCGCCAGCAAAGCTAGCGGGAGTAATGAGCAGTTCTTC. It codes for CASKASGSNEQFF.